These T cell receptor beta chains were read from a single sample in a study of blood T cell repertoires in COVID-19. Assay used: immunoSEQ multiplex PCR; TCRdb lists only in-frame clones, some missing. The sample contains 500,000 to 600,000 clones, about 88% of which appear only once. The source material was peripheral blood. These receptors all come from a woman aged 45-65 years with COVID-19, enrolled during active disease. The CDR3 runs from the conserved cysteine through the conserved F or W. The D gene is left open where the match is weak. Clone size is not always given. Where it is, it says once, few, many or a class for expanded clones.

j_gene: TRBJ1-6
abundance: .
v_gene: TRBV10-1
d_gene: .
CDR3aa: CASSKDTNSPLHF
CDR3nt: TGCGCCAGCAGTAAGGACACAAATTCACCCCTCCACTTT

j_gene: TRBJ2-7
abundance: .
v_gene: TRBV11-3
d_gene: .
CDR3aa: CASSPGDSGYEQYF
CDR3nt: TGTGCCAGCAGCCCCGGGGATAGCGGATACGAGCAGTACTTC

j_gene: TRBJ1-1
abundance: .
v_gene: TRBV5-1
d_gene: .
CDR3aa: CASARLEDTEAFF
CDR3nt: TGCGCCAGCGCTCGCCTGGAGGACACTGAAGCTTTCTTT

j_gene: TRBJ2-2
abundance: .
v_gene: TRBV5-6
d_gene: .
CDR3aa: CASSFAGELFF
CDR3nt: TGTGCCAGCAGCTTCGCCGGGGAGCTGTTTTTT

j_gene: TRBJ1-4
abundance: few
v_gene: TRBV6-5
d_gene: .
CDR3aa: CASSYREGVNEKLFF
CDR3nt: TGTGCCAGCAGTTACCGTGAAGGGGTTAATGAAAAACTGTTTTTT

j_gene: TRBJ2-3
abundance: .
v_gene: TRBV25-1
d_gene: TRBD2
CDR3aa: CASSEWSGVGDTQYF
CDR3nt: TGTGCCAGCAGTGAATGGAGCGGGGTGGGAGATACGCAGTATTTT

j_gene: TRBJ2-7
abundance: .
v_gene: TRBV29-1
d_gene: TRBD1
CDR3aa: CSVGQGAYEQYF
CDR3nt: TGCAGCGTTGGGCAGGGGGCGTATGAGCAGTACTTC

j_gene: TRBJ2-1
abundance: .
v_gene: TRBV12-3/TRBV12-4
d_gene: TRBD1
CDR3aa: CASSLEGTGEFF
CDR3nt: TGTGCCAGCAGTTTAGAGGGGACAGGGGAGTTCTTC

j_gene: TRBJ2-7
abundance: .
v_gene: TRBV2
d_gene: .
CDR3aa: CASRDGGSYEQYF
CDR3nt: TGTGCCAGCAGGGACGGGGGCTCCTACGAGCAGTACTTC

j_gene: TRBJ2-2
abundance: .
v_gene: TRBV9
d_gene: TRBD2
CDR3aa: CASSRTSGGAGNTGELFF
CDR3nt: TGTGCCAGCAGCCGGACTAGCGGGGGGGCTGGGAACACCGGGGAGCTGTTTTTT

j_gene: TRBJ1-4
abundance: .
v_gene: TRBV11-2
d_gene: TRBD1
CDR3aa: CASSLGTGKVEKLFF
CDR3nt: TGTGCCAGCAGCTTAGGGACAGGGAAGGTCGAAAAACTGTTTTTT

j_gene: TRBJ2-3
abundance: .
v_gene: TRBV24-1
d_gene: TRBD2
CDR3aa: CATSPGTTPNVDTQYF
CDR3nt: TGTGCCACCAGCCCCGGGACTACTCCGAACGTGGATACGCAGTATTTT

j_gene: TRBJ1-5
abundance: few
v_gene: TRBV2
d_gene: .
CDR3aa: CASVTGLNQPQHF
CDR3nt: TGTGCCAGTGTAACAGGGTTGAATCAGCCCCAGCATTTT

j_gene: TRBJ1-3
abundance: .
v_gene: TRBV13
d_gene: .
CDR3aa: CASSLGSGSGNTIYF
CDR3nt: TGTGCCAGCAGCTTAGGGAGTGGCTCTGGAAACACCATATATTTT

j_gene: TRBJ1-1
abundance: .
v_gene: TRBV7-9
d_gene: TRBD1
CDR3aa: CASSSTGGYTEAFF
CDR3nt: TGTGCCAGCAGCTCGACAGGGGGGTACACTGAAGCTTTCTTT

j_gene: TRBJ1-5
abundance: once
v_gene: TRBV5-1
d_gene: .
CDR3aa: CASSSGDNQPQHF
CDR3nt: TGCGCCAGCAGCTCAGGGGACAATCAGCCCCAGCATTTT

j_gene: TRBJ2-3
abundance: .
v_gene: TRBV19
d_gene: .
CDR3aa: CASSSTGNTQYF
CDR3nt: TGTGCCAGTAGTTCAACAGGGAATACGCAGTATTTT

j_gene: TRBJ2-3
abundance: .
v_gene: TRBV7-3
d_gene: .
CDR3aa: CASSLLSTDTQYF
CDR3nt: TGTGCCAGCAGCCTCCTAAGCACAGATACGCAGTATTTT

j_gene: TRBJ2-3
abundance: once
v_gene: TRBV19
d_gene: .
CDR3aa: CASSIQSSTSTDTQYF
CDR3nt: TGTGCCAGTAGTATCCAGAGTAGCACTAGCACAGATACGCAGTATTTT

j_gene: TRBJ1-5
abundance: .
v_gene: TRBV6-5
d_gene: .
CDR3aa: CASSPDSGNQPQHF
CDR3nt: TGTGCCAGCAGCCCCGACAGCGGCAATCAGCCCCAGCATTTT

j_gene: TRBJ1-1
abundance: .
v_gene: TRBV19
d_gene: .
CDR3aa: CASSASDTEAFF
CDR3nt: TGTGCCAGTAGTGCTAGTGACACTGAAGCTTTCTTT

j_gene: TRBJ1-5
abundance: .
v_gene: TRBV27
d_gene: .
CDR3aa: CASSQGWGNQPQHF
CDR3nt: TGTGCCAGCAGCCAGGGTTGGGGCAATCAGCCCCAGCATTTT

j_gene: TRBJ2-3
abundance: .
v_gene: TRBV3-1/TRBV3-2
d_gene: TRBD2
CDR3aa: CASSQTSGGPDTQYF
CDR3nt: TGTGCCAGCAGCCAAACTAGCGGGGGGCCAGATACGCAGTATTTT

j_gene: TRBJ1-6
abundance: .
v_gene: TRBV19
d_gene: .
CDR3aa: CASSIGQASGSPLHF
CDR3nt: TGTGCCAGTAGTATCGGGCAGGCCTCGGGGTCACCCCTCCACTTT

j_gene: TRBJ2-1
abundance: .
v_gene: TRBV5-6
d_gene: TRBD1
CDR3aa: CASSLPGGAPYNEQFF
CDR3nt: TGTGCCAGCAGCCTTCCAGGGGGCGCGCCCTACAATGAGCAGTTCTTC

j_gene: TRBJ1-6
abundance: .
v_gene: TRBV2
d_gene: TRBD1
CDR3aa: CASRGQYSPLHF
CDR3nt: TGTGCCAGCAGGGGACAGTATTCACCCCTCCACTTT

j_gene: TRBJ1-1
abundance: .
v_gene: TRBV6-1
d_gene: .
CDR3aa: CASSEPRAFF
CDR3nt: TGTGCCAGCAGTGAACCCCGGGCTTTCTTT

j_gene: TRBJ2-2
abundance: once
v_gene: TRBV3-1/TRBV3-2
d_gene: .
CDR3aa: CASSQDLRKGKNTGELFF
CDR3nt: TGTGCCAGCAGCCAAGATCTTCGCAAGGGGAAGAACACCGGGGAGCTGTTTTTT

j_gene: TRBJ1-2
abundance: .
v_gene: TRBV28
d_gene: .
CDR3aa: CASSPLQRDGRGGYTF
CDR3nt: TGTGCCAGCAGTCCCCTCCAGCGGGATGGACGTGGAGGCTACACCTTC

j_gene: TRBJ1-5
abundance: .
v_gene: TRBV28
d_gene: .
CDR3aa: CASSFAGNQPQHF
CDR3nt: TGTGCCAGCAGTTTTGCGGGGAATCAGCCCCAGCATTTT

j_gene: TRBJ1-1
abundance: .
v_gene: TRBV5-1
d_gene: TRBD1
CDR3aa: CASSSLTGTGRTEAFF
CDR3nt: TGCGCCAGCAGCTCGTTAACCGGGACAGGGAGGACTGAAGCTTTCTTT

j_gene: TRBJ1-3
abundance: .
v_gene: TRBV5-1
d_gene: .
CDR3aa: CASSLAGYGNTIYF
CDR3nt: TGCGCCAGCAGCTTGGCGGGTTATGGAAACACCATATATTTT

j_gene: TRBJ1-4
abundance: .
v_gene: TRBV27
d_gene: TRBD1
CDR3aa: CASSLRGVGQFNEKLFF
CDR3nt: TGTGCCAGCAGTTTAAGGGGGGTGGGACAGTTTAATGAAAAACTGTTTTTT

j_gene: TRBJ1-4
abundance: .
v_gene: TRBV11-2
d_gene: .
CDR3aa: CASSWRLSEKLFF
CDR3nt: TGTGCCAGCAGCTGGCGGCTTAGTGAAAAACTGTTTTTT

j_gene: TRBJ2-1
abundance: .
v_gene: TRBV11-2
d_gene: .
CDR3aa: CASSLEGGSSYNEQFF
CDR3nt: TGTGCCAGCAGCTTAGAAGGGGGTAGCTCCTACAATGAGCAGTTCTTC

j_gene: TRBJ2-3
abundance: .
v_gene: TRBV30
d_gene: .
CDR3aa: CAGSPLTGSTDTQYF
CDR3nt: TGTGCCGGGAGCCCCCTTACAGGGAGCACAGATACGCAGTATTTT

j_gene: TRBJ2-1
abundance: .
v_gene: TRBV11-2
d_gene: TRBD1
CDR3aa: CASSSPRRDRGYNEQFF
CDR3nt: TGTGCCAGCAGCTCTCCCCGGCGGGACAGGGGTTACAATGAGCAGTTCTTC

j_gene: TRBJ2-7
abundance: .
v_gene: TRBV28
d_gene: .
CDR3aa: CASSLGQPTSYEQYF
CDR3nt: TGTGCCAGCAGTTTAGGACAGCCGACCTCCTACGAGCAGTACTTC

j_gene: TRBJ2-6
abundance: .
v_gene: TRBV28
d_gene: .
CDR3aa: CASSSPGGSSGANVLTF
CDR3nt: TGTGCCAGCAGTTCCCCCGGGGGAAGCTCTGGGGCCAACGTCCTGACTTTC

j_gene: TRBJ2-5
abundance: .
v_gene: TRBV24-1
d_gene: TRBD2
CDR3aa: CATSDQRDGETQYF
CDR3nt: TGTGCCACCAGTGATCAGCGGGATGGGGAGACCCAGTACTTC

j_gene: TRBJ1-1
abundance: .
v_gene: TRBV9
d_gene: .
CDR3aa: CASSRRGSQDTEAFF
CDR3nt: TGTGCCAGCAGCAGGAGGGGATCGCAGGACACTGAAGCTTTCTTT

j_gene: TRBJ2-7
abundance: .
v_gene: TRBV19
d_gene: .
CDR3aa: CASSTYSSYEQYF
CDR3nt: TGTGCCAGTAGTACGTACTCGTCCTACGAGCAGTACTTC

j_gene: TRBJ2-5
abundance: .
v_gene: TRBV9
d_gene: .
CDR3aa: CASSAGGGPKETQYF
CDR3nt: TGTGCCAGCAGCGCGGGAGGGGGCCCTAAAGAGACCCAGTACTTC

j_gene: TRBJ1-1
abundance: .
v_gene: TRBV5-6
d_gene: .
CDR3aa: CASSLLRTDEAFF
CDR3nt: TGTGCCAGCAGCTTGCTGCGGACAGATGAAGCTTTCTTT

j_gene: TRBJ1-6
abundance: .
v_gene: TRBV6-4
d_gene: TRBD1
CDR3aa: CASRSDRTPNSPLHF
CDR3nt: TGTGCCAGCAGATCGGACAGGACCCCCAATTCACCCCTCCACTTT

j_gene: TRBJ1-3
abundance: once
v_gene: TRBV14
d_gene: .
CDR3aa: CASSHLNTIYF
CDR3nt: TGTGCCAGCAGCCACCTAAACACCATATATTTT

j_gene: TRBJ1-6
abundance: .
v_gene: TRBV6-5
d_gene: TRBD1
CDR3aa: CASTRTGMGNSPLHF
CDR3nt: TGTGCCAGCACCCGGACAGGGATGGGTAATTCACCCCTCCACTTT

j_gene: TRBJ1-5
abundance: .
v_gene: TRBV4-2
d_gene: TRBD1
CDR3aa: CASSQSSTGVSNQPQHF
CDR3nt: TGTGCCAGCAGCCAATCTTCAACAGGGGTGAGCAATCAGCCCCAGCATTTT

j_gene: TRBJ1-4
abundance: .
v_gene: TRBV12-3/TRBV12-4
d_gene: .
CDR3aa: CASSSGANEKLFF
CDR3nt: TGTGCCAGCAGTTCCGGGGCTAATGAAAAACTGTTTTTT

j_gene: TRBJ2-3
abundance: .
v_gene: TRBV3-1/TRBV3-2
d_gene: TRBD2
CDR3aa: CASSLARGFDTQYF
CDR3nt: TGTGCCAGCAGCCTCGCGCGGGGGTTCGATACGCAGTATTTT

j_gene: TRBJ2-7
abundance: .
v_gene: TRBV2
d_gene: .
CDR3aa: CASRGPLFYEQYF
CDR3nt: TGTGCCAGCAGGGGCCCGTTGTTTTACGAGCAGTACTTC

j_gene: TRBJ2-7
abundance: .
v_gene: TRBV5-1
d_gene: .
CDR3aa: CASSLALQGGFSEQYF
CDR3nt: TGCGCCAGCAGCTTGGCTCTCCAGGGGGGATTTAGCGAGCAGTACTTC

j_gene: TRBJ2-7
abundance: .
v_gene: TRBV5-1
d_gene: .
CDR3aa: CASSWGHGVASYEQYF
CDR3nt: TGCGCCAGCAGCTGGGGCCATGGGGTAGCCTCCTACGAGCAGTACTTC

j_gene: TRBJ2-3
abundance: .
v_gene: TRBV6-4
d_gene: TRBD2
CDR3aa: CASSVSGGTDTQYF
CDR3nt: TGTGCCAGCAGTGTTAGCGGGGGCACAGATACGCAGTATTTT

j_gene: TRBJ2-3
abundance: .
v_gene: TRBV27
d_gene: TRBD1
CDR3aa: CASSPRQGSSDTQYF
CDR3nt: TGTGCCAGCAGTCCCAGACAGGGGTCTTCCGATACGCAGTATTTT

j_gene: TRBJ1-2
abundance: .
v_gene: TRBV19
d_gene: TRBD1
CDR3aa: CASSSTGELYGYTF
CDR3nt: TGTGCCAGTAGTTCGACAGGGGAACTTTATGGCTACACCTTC

j_gene: TRBJ2-2
abundance: .
v_gene: TRBV6-1
d_gene: TRBD1
CDR3aa: CASSEKGADTGELFF
CDR3nt: TGTGCCAGCAGTGAGAAGGGGGCAGACACCGGGGAGCTGTTTTTT

j_gene: TRBJ2-2
abundance: .
v_gene: TRBV9
d_gene: TRBD1
CDR3aa: CASSVGRWGTGNTGELFF
CDR3nt: TGTGCCAGCAGCGTAGGTCGCTGGGGGACAGGGAACACCGGGGAGCTGTTTTTT

j_gene: TRBJ1-2
abundance: .
v_gene: TRBV6-5
d_gene: .
CDR3aa: CASRGPREVGGYTF
CDR3nt: TGTGCCAGTAGGGGACCTCGGGAGGTCGGCGGCTACACCTTC

j_gene: TRBJ2-3
abundance: .
v_gene: TRBV15
d_gene: .
CDR3aa: CATSRDKLGTQYF
CDR3nt: TGTGCCACCAGCAGAGATAAACTCGGTACGCAGTATTTT